This T cell receptor (beta chain) was sequenced for a study of T-cell memory formation after mild COVID-19. The germline gives CDR1 MGHDK, CDR2 SYGVNS. The V gene lost 4 bases and the J gene lost 1 base, with 7 bases spanning the gap. The CDR3 is 13 amino acids. MiXCR was run by TCRdb on the 5' RACE reads, yielding one entry per CDR3 protein. The sample gives a few hundred thousand distinct CDR3 sequences, 8% to 10% of which show up once; about 20% is in the top ten. Sequencing input: PBMCs or a T cell subset sorted from them (not recorded which). The chain recombines TRBV25-1 with TRBJ1-2; D unclear. This TCR derives from a man aged 18 to 35 who had mild COVID-19 (a few samples of this study predate the infection). Cell type and time point are not known. The CDR3 sequence: CASSGTVNYGYTF. The CDR3 region has the DNA TGTGCCAGCAGTGGAACAGTTAACTATGGCTACACCTTC.